Below, 4 T cell receptor beta chains from the same sample are listed, as sequenced in a study of T cell repertoires in cytomegalovirus infection. These receptors' targets are unknown. Using its own MiXCR run on the reads, TCRdb lists one record per CDR3 protein. The sample lists roughly 800,000 distinct CDR3 sequences; 25% to 30% were seen once. The sequenced sample was cultured CD8+ T cells from PBMCs, obtained from culture after CMV antigen stimulation. All receptors come from a human donor in good health (CMV status not recorded). Some clones in this sample may be carry-over from other donors' samples.

This clonotype was recorded a few times. This chain connects TRBV13 to TRBJ2-7; 7 bases agree with TRBD1. Per germline, CDR1 PRHDT and CDR2 FYEKMQ (reference sequence). V lost 4 bases to trimming and J lost 1 base; unmatched junction nucleotides: 7. This CDR3 has 15 amino acids. The CDR3 DNA reads TGTGCCAGCAGCTCCGACAGGGATGGTTCCTACGAGCAGTACTTC. Residues: CASSSDRDGSYEQYF.

In its sample, this clonotype was seen a few times. The rearrangement links TRBV12-3 or TRBV12-4 to TRBJ2-3, with D perhaps matching TRBD2 (6 bases). The CDR3 spans 12 residues. Trimming took off 6 bases at V and 10 bases at J, with 14 bases between the two ends. CDR3 in amino acids: CASSSPGTSQYF. Here the CDR3 DNA reads TGTGCCAGCAGCTCTCCCGGGACTTCGCAGTATTTT.

This clonotype has at least ten counts. V is TRBV27 and J is TRBJ2-5; 9 bases map to TRBD1. This CDR3 comprises 14 residues. V was clipped by 6 bases and J by 2 bases; unmatched bases: 4. Germline V gives CDR1 MNHEY, CDR2 SMNVEV (reference sequence). The CDR3 loop reads CASRGTGRQETQYF. The CDR3 coding sequence is TGTGCCAGCAGAGGGACAGGGAGGCAAGAGACCCAGTACTTC.

The chain joins TRBV13 to TRBJ2-2, with D tentatively TRBD1 (6 bases). V lost 5 bases, J lost 7 bases, and 11 bases lay in between. This CDR3 has 13 residues. Germline values: CDR1 PRHDT, CDR2 FYEKMQ (reference sequence). CDR3 sequence reads: CASSHRVLGELFF. The CDR3 nucleotides read TGTGCCAGCAGCCACAGGGTTCTCGGGGAGCTGTTTTTT. Complete variable domain (other parts from reference TRBV13 and TRBJ2-2): AAGVIQSPRHLIKEKRETATLKCYPIPRHDTVYWYQQGPGQDPQFLISFYEKMQSDKGSIPDRFSAQQFSDYHSELNMSSLELGDSALYFCASSHRVLGELFFGEGSRLTVL.